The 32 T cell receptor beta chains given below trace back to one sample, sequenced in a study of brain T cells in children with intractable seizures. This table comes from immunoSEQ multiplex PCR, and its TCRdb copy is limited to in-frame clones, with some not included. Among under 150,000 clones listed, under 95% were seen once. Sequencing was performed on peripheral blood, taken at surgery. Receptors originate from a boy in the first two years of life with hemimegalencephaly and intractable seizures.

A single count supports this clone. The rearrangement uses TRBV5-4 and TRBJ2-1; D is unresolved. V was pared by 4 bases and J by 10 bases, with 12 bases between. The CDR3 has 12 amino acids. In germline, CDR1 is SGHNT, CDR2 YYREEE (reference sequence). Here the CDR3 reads CASSEGPGEQFF. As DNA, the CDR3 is TGTGCCAGCAGCGAAGGACCAGGAGAGCAGTTCTTC.

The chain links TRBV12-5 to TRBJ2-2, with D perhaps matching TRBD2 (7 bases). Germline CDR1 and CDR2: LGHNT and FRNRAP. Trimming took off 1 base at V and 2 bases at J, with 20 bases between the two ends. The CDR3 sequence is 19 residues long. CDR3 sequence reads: CASGLARWGGQLNTGELFF. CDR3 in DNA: TGTGCTAGTGGTTTGGCCCGATGGGGGGGGCAACTTAACACCGGGGAGCTGTTTTTT.

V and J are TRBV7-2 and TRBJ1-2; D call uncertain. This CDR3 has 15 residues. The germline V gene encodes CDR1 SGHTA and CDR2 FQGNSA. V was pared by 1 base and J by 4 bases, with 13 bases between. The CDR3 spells CASSLVFGELYGYTF. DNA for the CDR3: TGTGCCAGCAGCTTAGTCTTTGGGGAACTCTATGGCTACACCTTC.

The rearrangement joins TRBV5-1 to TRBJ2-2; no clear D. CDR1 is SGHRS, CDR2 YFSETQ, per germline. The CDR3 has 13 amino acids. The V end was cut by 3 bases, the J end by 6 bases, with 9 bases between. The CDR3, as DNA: TGCGCCAGCAGCTCCCCCGTGGCCGGGGAGCTGTTTTTT. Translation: CASSSPVAGELFF.

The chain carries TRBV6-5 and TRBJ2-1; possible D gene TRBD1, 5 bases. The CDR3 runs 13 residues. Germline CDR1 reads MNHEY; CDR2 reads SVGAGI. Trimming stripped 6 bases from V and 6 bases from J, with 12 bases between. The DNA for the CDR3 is TGTGCCAGCAGGAAGACAGTCCTCAATGAGCAGTTCTTC. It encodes CASRKTVLNEQFF.

Written as DNA, the CDR3 is TGCGCCAGCAGTGAACGACGGACTAGTCTGTTTTTT. Encoded protein: CASSERRTSLFF. The chain combines TRBV10-2 with TRBJ1-4; D is unresolved. The CDR3 extends over 12 amino acids. In germline, CDR1 is WSHSY, CDR2 SAAADI. The V end was cut by 3 bases, the J end by 14 bases, with 13 bases between.

The CDR3 loop reads CAISESGLVETQYF. CDR3 nucleotides: TGTGCCATCAGTGAGTCGGGACTAGTCGAGACCCAGTACTTC. The chain combines TRBV10-3 with TRBJ2-5; 8 bases map to TRBD2. Germline CDR1 reads ENHRY; CDR2 reads SYGVKD. V dropped 0 bases and J dropped 5; count of bases not matched to a gene: 2. This CDR3 is built from 14 residues.

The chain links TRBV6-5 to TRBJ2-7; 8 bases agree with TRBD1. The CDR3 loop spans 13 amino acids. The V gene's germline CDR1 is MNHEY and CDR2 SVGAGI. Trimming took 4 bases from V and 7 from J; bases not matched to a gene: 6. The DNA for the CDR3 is TGTGCCAGCAGTTGGACAGGGCCGGGGGAGCAGTACTTC. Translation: CASSWTGPGEQYF.

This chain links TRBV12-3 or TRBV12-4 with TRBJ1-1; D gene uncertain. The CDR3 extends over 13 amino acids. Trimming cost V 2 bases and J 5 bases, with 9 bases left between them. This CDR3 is CASSLRRDTEAFF. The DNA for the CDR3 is TGTGCCAGCAGTTTAAGGAGGGATACTGAAGCTTTCTTT.

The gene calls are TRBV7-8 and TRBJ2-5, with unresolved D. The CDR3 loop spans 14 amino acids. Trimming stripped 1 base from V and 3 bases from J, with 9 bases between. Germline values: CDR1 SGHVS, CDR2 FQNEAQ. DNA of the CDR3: TGTGCCAGCAGCTTAGTGGAAACCAAAGAGACCCAGTACTTC. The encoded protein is CASSLVETKETQYF.

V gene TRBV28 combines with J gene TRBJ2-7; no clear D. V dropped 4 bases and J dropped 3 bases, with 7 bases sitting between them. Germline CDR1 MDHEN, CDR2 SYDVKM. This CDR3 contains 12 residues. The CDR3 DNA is TGTGCCAGCAGTTCCCGGTTCTACGAGCAGTACTTC. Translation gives CASSSRFYEQYF. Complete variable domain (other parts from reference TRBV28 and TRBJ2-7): DVKVTQSSRYLVKRTGEKVFLECVQDMDHENMFWYRQDPGLGLRLIYFSYDVKMKEKGDIPEGYSVSREKKERFSLILESASTNQTSMYLCASSSRFYEQYFGPGTRLTVT.

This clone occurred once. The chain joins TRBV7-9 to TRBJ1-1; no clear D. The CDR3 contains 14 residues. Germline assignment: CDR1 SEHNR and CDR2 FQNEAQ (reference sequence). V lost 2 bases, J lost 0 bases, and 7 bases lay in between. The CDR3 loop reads CASSLSAVNTEAFF. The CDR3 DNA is TGTGCCAGCAGCTTATCAGCGGTGAACACTGAAGCTTTCTTT.

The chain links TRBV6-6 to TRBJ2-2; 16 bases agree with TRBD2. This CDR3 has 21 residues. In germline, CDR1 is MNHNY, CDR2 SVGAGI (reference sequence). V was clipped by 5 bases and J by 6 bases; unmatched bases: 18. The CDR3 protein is CASSPLPGLAGGPVTAGELFF. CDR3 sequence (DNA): TGTGCCAGCAGTCCTCTCCCGGGACTAGCGGGAGGGCCGGTTACGGCCGGGGAGCTGTTTTTT.

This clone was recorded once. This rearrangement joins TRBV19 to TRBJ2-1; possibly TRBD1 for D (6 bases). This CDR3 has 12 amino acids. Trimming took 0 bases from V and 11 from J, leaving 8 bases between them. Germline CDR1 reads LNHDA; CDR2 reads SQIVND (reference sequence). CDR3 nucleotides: TGTGCCAGTAGTATAGATCGGGACAAGCAGTTCTTC. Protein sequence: CASSIDRDKQFF.

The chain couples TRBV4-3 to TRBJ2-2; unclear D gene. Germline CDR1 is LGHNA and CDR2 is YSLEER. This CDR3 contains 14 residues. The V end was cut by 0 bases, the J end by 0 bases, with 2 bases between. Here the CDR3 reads CASSQDANTGELFF. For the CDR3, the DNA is TGCGCCAGCAGCCAAGATGCGAACACCGGGGAGCTGTTTTTT.

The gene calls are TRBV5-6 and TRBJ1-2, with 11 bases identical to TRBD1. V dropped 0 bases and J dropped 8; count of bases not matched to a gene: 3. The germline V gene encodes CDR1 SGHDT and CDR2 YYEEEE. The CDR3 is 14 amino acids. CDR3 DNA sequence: TGTGCCAGCAGCTTGGGGACAGGGGGCGCGGGCTACACCTTC. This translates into CASSLGTGGAGYTF. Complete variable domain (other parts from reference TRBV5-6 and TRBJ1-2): DAGVTQSPTHLIKTRGQQVTLRCSPKSGHDTVSWYQQALGQGPQFIFQYYEEEERQRGNFPDRFSGHQFPNYSSELNVNALLLGDSALYLCASSLGTGGAGYTFGSGTRLTVV.

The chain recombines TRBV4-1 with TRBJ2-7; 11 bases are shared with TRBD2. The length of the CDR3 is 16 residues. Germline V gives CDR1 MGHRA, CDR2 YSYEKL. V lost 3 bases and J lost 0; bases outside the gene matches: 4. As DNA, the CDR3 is TGCGCCAGCAGCCAGCCCCTAGCGGGAGGCTCCTACGAGCAGTACTTC. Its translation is CASSQPLAGGSYEQYF.

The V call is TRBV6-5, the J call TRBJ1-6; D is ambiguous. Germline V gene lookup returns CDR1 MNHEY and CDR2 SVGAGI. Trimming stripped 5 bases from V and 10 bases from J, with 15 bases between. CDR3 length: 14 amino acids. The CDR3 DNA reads TGTGCCAGCAGTAGGACTCGGATGGTCTCACCCCTCCACTTT. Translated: CASSRTRMVSPLHF.

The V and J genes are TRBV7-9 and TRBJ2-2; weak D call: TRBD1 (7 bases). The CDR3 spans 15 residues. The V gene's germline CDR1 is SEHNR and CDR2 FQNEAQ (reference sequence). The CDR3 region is CASGPRTGNTGELFF. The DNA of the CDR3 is TGTGCGAGCGGGCCGCGGACAGGGAACACCGGGGAGCTGTTTTTT.

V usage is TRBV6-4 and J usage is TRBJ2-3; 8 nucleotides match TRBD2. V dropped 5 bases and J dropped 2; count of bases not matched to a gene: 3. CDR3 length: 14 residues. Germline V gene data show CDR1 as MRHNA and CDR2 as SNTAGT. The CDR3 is CASSSGRHTDTQYF. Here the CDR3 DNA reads TGTGCCAGCAGTAGCGGGAGACACACAGATACGCAGTATTTT.

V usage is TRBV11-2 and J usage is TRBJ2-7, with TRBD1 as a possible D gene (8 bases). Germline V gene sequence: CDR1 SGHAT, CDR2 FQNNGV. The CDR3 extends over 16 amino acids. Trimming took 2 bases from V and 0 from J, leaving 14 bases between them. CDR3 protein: CASSLNNRGGSYEQYF. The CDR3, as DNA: TGTGCCAGCAGCTTAAATAACAGGGGGGGCTCCTACGAGCAGTACTTC.

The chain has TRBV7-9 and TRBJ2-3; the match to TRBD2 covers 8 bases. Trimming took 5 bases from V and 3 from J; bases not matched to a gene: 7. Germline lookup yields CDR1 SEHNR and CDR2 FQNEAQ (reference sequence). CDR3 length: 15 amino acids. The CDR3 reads CASSRSGSGTDTQYF. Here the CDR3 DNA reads TGTGCCAGCAGCCGCAGCGGGAGTGGGACAGATACGCAGTATTTT.

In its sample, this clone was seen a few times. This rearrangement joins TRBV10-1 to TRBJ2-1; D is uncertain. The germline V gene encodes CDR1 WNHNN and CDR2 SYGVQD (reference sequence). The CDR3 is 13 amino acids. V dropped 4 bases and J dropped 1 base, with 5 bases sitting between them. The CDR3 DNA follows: TGCGCCAGCAGTGTTACTTCCTACAATGAGCAGTTCTTC. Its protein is CASSVTSYNEQFF.

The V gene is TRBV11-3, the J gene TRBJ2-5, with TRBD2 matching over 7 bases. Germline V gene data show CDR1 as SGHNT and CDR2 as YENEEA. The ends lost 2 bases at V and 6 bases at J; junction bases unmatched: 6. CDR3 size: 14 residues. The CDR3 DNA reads TGTGCCAGCAGCTTATCGGGGAGCGGGAAGACCCAGTACTTC. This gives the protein CASSLSGSGKTQYF.

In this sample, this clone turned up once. CDR3 sequence reads: CASSPLAGGPDTQYF. CDR3 in DNA: TGTGCCAGCAGTCCACTAGCGGGAGGGCCAGATACGCAGTATTTT. The V call is TRBV6-5, the J call TRBJ2-3; 13 bases are a match to TRBD2. The V segment lost 5 bases and the J segment 4 bases; nucleotides outside the gene matches: 3. In germline, CDR1 is MNHEY, CDR2 SVGAGI. This CDR3 region has 15 residues.

CDR3 protein: CASNSRGSYEQYF. For the CDR3, the DNA is TGTGCCAGCAACTCCAGGGGCTCCTACGAGCAGTACTTC. The chain couples TRBV13 to TRBJ2-7; D is possibly TRBD1 (6 bases). The CDR3 runs to 13 residues. V was pared by 7 bases and J by 0 bases, with 10 bases between. Germline-derived CDR1 and CDR2 are PRHDT and FYEKMQ (reference sequence).

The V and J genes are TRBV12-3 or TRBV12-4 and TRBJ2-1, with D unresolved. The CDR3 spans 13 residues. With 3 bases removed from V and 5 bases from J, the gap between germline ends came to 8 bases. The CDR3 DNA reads TGTGCCAGCAGTTTGGGCCAAAACAATGAGCAGTTCTTC. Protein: CASSLGQNNEQFF.

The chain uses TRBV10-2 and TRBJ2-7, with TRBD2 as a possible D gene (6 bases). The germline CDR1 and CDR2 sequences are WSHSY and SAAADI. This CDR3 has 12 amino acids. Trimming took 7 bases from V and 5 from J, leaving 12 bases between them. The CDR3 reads CASTGLMNEQYF. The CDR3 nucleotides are TGCGCCAGCACGGGACTCATGAACGAGCAGTACTTC.

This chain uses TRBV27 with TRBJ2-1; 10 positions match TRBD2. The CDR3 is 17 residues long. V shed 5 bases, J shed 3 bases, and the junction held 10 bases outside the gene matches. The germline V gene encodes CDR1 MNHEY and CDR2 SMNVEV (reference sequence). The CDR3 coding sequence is TGTGCCAGCAGTCCCCGAAGGACTAGCGGAAGCTACAATGAGCAGTTCTTC. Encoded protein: CASSPRRTSGSYNEQFF.

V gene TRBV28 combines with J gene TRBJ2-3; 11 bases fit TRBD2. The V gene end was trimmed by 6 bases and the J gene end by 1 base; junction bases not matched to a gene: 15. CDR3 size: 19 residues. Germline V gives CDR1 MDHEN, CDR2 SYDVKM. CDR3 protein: CASRARGLAVRWGTDTQYF. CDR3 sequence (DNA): TGTGCCAGCAGGGCAAGGGGACTAGCGGTGAGGTGGGGCACAGATACGCAGTATTTT.

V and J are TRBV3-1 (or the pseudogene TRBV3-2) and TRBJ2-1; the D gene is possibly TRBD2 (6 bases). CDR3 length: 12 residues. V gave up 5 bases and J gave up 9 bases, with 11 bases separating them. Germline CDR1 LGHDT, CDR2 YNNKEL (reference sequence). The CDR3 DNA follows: TGTGCCAGCAGCTTGTCGCGGGGTGAGCAGTTCTTC. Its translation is CASSLSRGEQFF.

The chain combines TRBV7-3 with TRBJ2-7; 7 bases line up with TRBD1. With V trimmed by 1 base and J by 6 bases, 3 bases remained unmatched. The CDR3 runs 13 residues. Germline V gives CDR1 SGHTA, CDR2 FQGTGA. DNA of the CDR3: TGTGCCAGCAGCTTAAGGGCAGGGGGCGAGCAGTACTTC. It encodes CASSLRAGGEQYF.